The rows below give T cell receptor beta chains drawn from one sample of a study of HIV-infected patients and healthy controls. TCRdb recomputed calls from the 5' RACE reads with MiXCR, one row per CDR3 protein. The sample yields thousands of distinct CDR3 sequences, roughly 7.4% seen once. The source was blood, collected during antiretroviral therapy. These receptors originate from an adult with HIV infection. Each CDR3 is given with its conserved first and last residue. A D gene is named only where the DNA matches it firmly. A clone size is listed for some rows: how often the clone was seen (once, few, many), or a class if it is expanded.

J gene: TRBJ2-7; V gene: TRBV11-2; D gene: NA; clone size: many; CDR3 protein: CASSLSVLQYEQYF; CDR3 DNA: TGTGCCAGCAGCTTAAGTGTTTTGCAGTACGAGCAGTACTTC
J gene: TRBJ1-1; V gene: TRBV7-9; D gene: NA; clone size: many; CDR3 protein: CASSDPWNTEAFF; CDR3 DNA: TGTGCCAGCAGTGACCCTTGGAACACTGAAGCTTTCTTT
J gene: TRBJ1-3; V gene: TRBV28; D gene: NA; clone size: medium-sized; CDR3 protein: CASSLSSGNTIYF; CDR3 DNA: TGTGCCAGCAGTCTTAGCTCTGGAAACACCATATATTTT
J gene: TRBJ1-1; V gene: TRBV12-3/TRBV12-4; D gene: NA; clone size: many; CDR3 protein: CASSRGPMNTEAFF; CDR3 DNA: TGTGCCAGCAGCCGGGGACCGATGAACACTGAAGCTTTCTTT
J gene: TRBJ2-7; V gene: TRBV27; D gene: TRBD2; clone size: many; CDR3 protein: CASSSLSGAAYEQYF; CDR3 DNA: TGTGCCAGCAGCTCTCTTAGCGGGGCAGCCTACGAGCAGTACTTC
J gene: TRBJ2-3; V gene: TRBV28; D gene: NA; clone size: medium-sized; CDR3 protein: CASWGLSLADTQYF; CDR3 DNA: TGTGCCAGCTGGGGTCTCTCCCTTGCAGATACGCAGTATTTT
J gene: TRBJ2-7; V gene: TRBV20-1; D gene: TRBD2; clone size: medium-sized; CDR3 protein: CSARVPGGLSYEQYF; CDR3 DNA: TGCAGTGCTAGAGTCCCGGGAGGGCTCTCCTACGAGCAGTACTTC
J gene: TRBJ2-1; V gene: TRBV18; D gene: NA; clone size: NA; CDR3 protein: CASASGNNEQFF; CDR3 DNA: TGTGCCAGCGCATCAGGTAACAATGAGCAGTTCTTC
J gene: TRBJ2-1; V gene: TRBV5-1; D gene: NA; clone size: NA; CDR3 protein: CASSFEAHEQFF; CDR3 DNA: TGCGCCAGCAGCTTTGAGGCGCATGAGCAGTTCTTC
J gene: TRBJ2-5; V gene: TRBV6-2/TRBV6-3; D gene: NA; clone size: NA; CDR3 protein: CASTLDREETQYF; CDR3 DNA: TGTGCCAGCACCTTGGACAGAGAAGAGACCCAGTACTTC
J gene: TRBJ2-7; V gene: TRBV29-1; D gene: NA; clone size: many; CDR3 protein: CSVAVGYEQYF; CDR3 DNA: TGCAGCGTTGCGGTGGGGTACGAGCAGTACTTC
J gene: TRBJ2-1; V gene: TRBV5-4; D gene: TRBD2; clone size: NA; CDR3 protein: CASSSSGSSYNEQFF; CDR3 DNA: TGTGCCAGCAGTTCTAGCGGGAGCTCCTACAATGAGCAGTTCTTC
J gene: TRBJ2-2; V gene: TRBV19; D gene: NA; clone size: many; CDR3 protein: CASSAPTGFTGELFF; CDR3 DNA: TGTGCCAGTAGTGCACCGACGGGTTTCACCGGGGAGCTGTTTTTT
J gene: TRBJ2-7; V gene: TRBV5-1; D gene: TRBD2; clone size: medium-sized; CDR3 protein: CASSLGTLAGPEQYF; CDR3 DNA: TGCGCCAGCAGCTTAGGGACCTTAGCGGGGCCCGAGCAGTACTTC
J gene: TRBJ2-6; V gene: TRBV9; D gene: NA; clone size: many; CDR3 protein: CASSSGSGANVLTF; CDR3 DNA: TGTGCCAGCAGTTCGGGCTCTGGGGCCAACGTCCTGACTTTC
J gene: TRBJ2-2; V gene: TRBV12-3/TRBV12-4; D gene: TRBD1; clone size: few; CDR3 protein: CASRLTGGTGELFF; CDR3 DNA: TGTGCCAGCAGGTTGACAGGGGGCACCGGGGAGCTGTTTTTT
J gene: TRBJ1-6; V gene: TRBV27; D gene: TRBD1; clone size: many; CDR3 protein: CASSLSGTGQPPLHF; CDR3 DNA: TGTGCCAGCAGTTTATCCGGGACAGGGCAACCACCCCTCCACTTT
J gene: TRBJ2-6; V gene: TRBV29-1; D gene: NA; clone size: medium-sized; CDR3 protein: CSVEDGGVSGANVLTF; CDR3 DNA: TGCAGCGTTGAGGACGGCGGGGTCTCTGGGGCCAACGTCCTGACTTTC
J gene: TRBJ2-7; V gene: TRBV5-6; D gene: TRBD1; clone size: many; CDR3 protein: CASSFGTGKVEQYF; CDR3 DNA: TGTGCCAGCAGCTTTGGGACAGGGAAGGTCGAGCAGTACTTC
J gene: TRBJ1-4; V gene: TRBV20-1; D gene: TRBD1; clone size: many; CDR3 protein: CSAAQGATNEKLFF; CDR3 DNA: TGCAGTGCTGCTCAGGGGGCAACCAATGAAAAACTGTTTTTT
J gene: TRBJ1-1; V gene: TRBV2; D gene: TRBD1; clone size: many; CDR3 protein: CASRIYRGTTSEAFF; CDR3 DNA: TGTGCCAGCAGGATTTACAGGGGGACCACCTCTGAAGCTTTCTTT
J gene: TRBJ2-7; V gene: TRBV28; D gene: NA; clone size: medium-sized; CDR3 protein: CASRAEQGDESSYEQYF; CDR3 DNA: TGTGCCAGCAGGGCCGAACAGGGTGACGAAAGCTCCTACGAGCAGTACTTC
J gene: TRBJ1-1; V gene: TRBV7-8; D gene: NA; clone size: many; CDR3 protein: CASSLAGARTEAFF; CDR3 DNA: TGTGCCAGCAGCTTGGCCGGGGCGAGGACTGAAGCTTTCTTT